This T cell receptor (beta chain) was profiled in a study of control samples from healthy donors and cancer patients. This table comes from immunoSEQ multiplex PCR, and its TCRdb copy is limited to in-frame clones, with some not included. The data hold approximately 76,000 clones, with approximately 80% observed a single time. Germline CDR1 is SGHDT and CDR2 is YYEEEE. The CDR3 covers 15 residues. V shed 3 bases and J shed 5 bases, with 16 bases lying between them. The chain carries TRBV5-6 and TRBJ2-3; a possible D gene is TRBD1 (6 bases). The sample was PBMCs. The source is a man between 60 and 70 years old with head and neck cancer. The DNA of the CDR3 is TGTGCCAGCAGCTCCAGGGACATGAATTTAGATACGCAGTATTTT. It is translated as CASSSRDMNLDTQYF.